Sequencing of this TCR beta chain was carried out in a study of CD8 T cells in ankylosing spondylitis. The study's findings and limits: Reportedly, matched ankylosing spondylitis synovial fluid was significantly enriched for disease-linked clones. Seemingly distinctive of ankylosing spondylitis blood was a TCR beta motif formed by eight highly homologous variants. Clones linked with disease were CD8+ and fairly uncommon in the peripheral blood.

Comment on this clonotype: As yet, its antigen is unknown.

V was clipped by 5 bases and J by 7 bases, with 14 bases between them. Germline CDR1 reads MNHEY; CDR2 reads SMNVEV (reference sequence). The CDR3 has 13 amino acids. With molecular barcodes, quantitative 5'-RACE was used to make the TCR beta libraries. MiXCR was run by TCRdb on the 5' RACE reads, yielding one entry per CDR3 protein. Of around 130,000 distinct CDR3 sequences in the sample, approximately 17% were seen once. The sequenced sample was blood, either unsorted or a sorted T cell fraction (not recorded which). The gene calls are TRBV27 and TRBJ2-5; weak D call: TRBD2 (6 bases). This TCR was recovered from a male donor with ankylosing spondylitis. CDR3 DNA: TGTGCCAGCAGTGGGGGGACCTATGGGACCCAGTACTTC. It encodes CASSGGTYGTQYF.